Below, 22 T cell receptor beta chains from the same sample are listed, as sequenced in a study of T-cell memory formation after mild COVID-19. TCRdb ran MiXCR on the 5' RACE reads and lists one entry per CDR3 protein. The sample holds roughly 43,000 distinct CDR3 sequences, roughly 9% seen once. Input material: PBMCs or a T cell subset sorted from them (not recorded which). The source of these receptors is an adult woman who had mild COVID-19 (a few samples of this study predate the infection). Cell type and time point are not known.

The V gene is TRBV27, the J gene TRBJ2-7; D may be TRBD1 (7 bases). The CDR3 consists of 18 residues. CDR1 is MNHEY and CDR2 is SMNVEV in the germline V gene (reference sequence). V was clipped by 3 bases and J by 0 bases, with 21 bases between them. CDR3 loop: CASSFSVSGQGGSYEQYF. In nucleotides, the CDR3 is TGTGCCAGCAGTTTTTCGGTCTCCGGGCAGGGGGGCTCCTACGAGCAGTACTTC.

The chain links TRBV12-3 or TRBV12-4 to TRBJ1-6; tentative D call: TRBD1 (5 bases). Trimming cost V 1 base and J 8 bases, with 9 bases left between them. The CDR3 extends over 14 amino acids. CDR3 residues: CASSLGQRYSPLHF. The DNA of the CDR3 is TGTGCCAGCAGTTTAGGACAGCGTTATTCACCCCTCCACTTT.

This clonotype was seen a handful of times. The chain is built from TRBV12-3 or TRBV12-4 and TRBJ1-2; D is unclear. This CDR3 has 12 residues. Trimming removed 3 bases from V and 6 bases from J, with 8 bases in between. The CDR3 region has the DNA TGTGCCAGCAGTTTCGAGACTAATGGCTACACCTTC. This encodes CASSFETNGYTF.

This clonotype has ten or more counts. This chain uses TRBV9 with TRBJ2-7; D not resolved. The length of the CDR3 is 15 residues. V dropped 1 base and J dropped 2 bases, with 13 bases sitting between them. From germline, CDR1 is SGDLS and CDR2 YYNGEE. CDR3 sequence: CASSVSPGVPYEQYF. The CDR3 DNA sequence: TGTGCCAGCAGCGTATCCCCAGGCGTTCCCTACGAGCAGTACTTC.

The chain is built from TRBV2 and TRBJ1-1; D not certain. Germline CDR1 reads SNHLY; CDR2 reads FYNNEI. The CDR3 is 14 amino acids. Trimming shortened V by 6 bases and J by 0 bases, and 11 bases separated the two germline ends. The CDR3 spells CASRQDRMNTEAFF. The DNA of the CDR3 is TGTGCCAGCAGGCAAGACCGGATGAACACTGAAGCTTTCTTT.

There are a few counts of this clonotype. The rearrangement links TRBV7-9 to TRBJ1-1; perhaps TRBD1 as D (6 bases). Germline V CDR1 and CDR2: SEHNR, FQNEAQ (reference sequence). V lost 8 bases to trimming and J lost 5 bases, with 18 bases between them. This CDR3 region has 14 residues. Here the CDR3 DNA reads TGTGCCAGCGGCACAGGAGGGGGGGCGACTGAAGCTTTCTTT. It specifies CASGTGGGATEAFF.

The rearrangement links TRBV10-2 to TRBJ2-5; 7 bases are shared with TRBD2. The CDR3 has 13 residues. The J segment lost 5 bases and the V segment lost 8 bases, leaving 8 bases of the junction unmatched. Looked up from germline, CDR1 is WSHSY and CDR2 is SAAADI. The CDR3: CASGGYSGETQYF. CDR3 nucleotide sequence: TGCGCCAGCGGCGGGTATAGCGGGGAGACCCAGTACTTC.

This clonotype was detected only a few times. Its ends do not fully match the called genes, so a read error is possible. The rearrangement uses TRBV6-5 and TRBJ2-6; unclear D gene. The CDR3 has 14 amino acids. CDR1 MNHEY and CDR2 SVGAGI come from the germline V gene. The CDR3 loop is CASSYLGLTNILTF. DNA for the CDR3: TGTGCCAGCAGTTATCTCGGGCTGACCAACATCCTGACTTTC.

There are many counts of this clonotype. V is TRBV11-2 and J is TRBJ2-2, with D unresolved. This CDR3 is 13 amino acids long. In germline, CDR1 is SGHAT, CDR2 FQNNGV. Trimming cost V 3 bases and J 3 bases, with 5 bases left between them. The CDR3 DNA sequence: TGTGCCAGCAGCTTGGATCACACCGGGGAGCTGTTTTTT. This translates into CASSLDHTGELFF.

J is TRBJ2-7 and V is TRBV25-1; TRBD1 matches 9 bases. The germline CDR1 and CDR2 sequences are MGHDK and SYGVNS. The CDR3 has 15 amino acids. The ends lost 3 bases at V and 6 bases at J; junction bases unmatched: 9. The DNA for the CDR3 is TGTGCCAGCAGTGATCGGGACAGGGTCTTAGCCGAGCAGTACTTC. It codes for CASSDRDRVLAEQYF.

Many counts were recorded for this clonotype. The chain combines TRBV15 with TRBJ2-3; no firm D call. Trimming left V 0 bases short and J 2 bases short, with 18 bases between. CDR1 is LNHNV and CDR2 is YYDKDF in the germline V gene (reference sequence). This CDR3 has 18 amino acids. The CDR3 here is CATSRDGHRASPTDTQYF. CDR3 DNA sequence: TGTGCCACCAGCAGAGATGGGCATCGAGCCTCCCCCACAGATACGCAGTATTTT.

V and J are TRBV4-3 and TRBJ2-3; D not certain. Germline CDR1 LGHNA, CDR2 YSLEER. Trimming took off 0 bases at V and 6 bases at J, with 13 bases between the two ends. This CDR3 comprises 15 residues. The CDR3 DNA follows: TGCGCCAGCAGCCAAGATCGTCAGGCCTCGGATACGCAGTATTTT. This sequence encodes CASSQDRQASDTQYF.

This clonotype was seen only a few times. The gene calls are TRBV7-8 and TRBJ2-1; 12 bases are a match to TRBD2. The V and J ends lost 5 bases and 1 base, in that order; junction bases with no gene match: 3. The CDR3 is 16 amino acids. Germline CDR1 and CDR2: SGHVS and FQNEAQ. This chain's CDR3 is CASSRTSGNSYNEQFF. For the CDR3, the DNA is TGTGCCAGCAGCCGGACTAGCGGGAATTCCTACAATGAGCAGTTCTTC.

This clonotype has at least ten counts. The chain employs TRBV7-3 and TRBJ2-1; D is possibly TRBD1 or TRBD2 (5 bases each). This CDR3 contains 14 residues. Germline CDR1 is SGHTA and CDR2 is FQGTGA. Trimming removed 5 bases at V and 10 bases at J, with 18 bases between. This chain's CDR3 is CASSQGPTLTEQFF. The CDR3 region has the DNA TGTGCCAGCAGCCAGGGACCGACCTTGACGGAGCAGTTCTTC.

The chain is built from TRBV7-2 and TRBJ2-3; D ambiguous. Trimming removed 0 bases from V and 2 bases from J, with 3 bases in between. Germline CDR1 and CDR2: SGHTA and FQGNSA. The CDR3 consists of 13 residues. The CDR3 DNA follows: TGTGCCAGCAGCTTAGCTAACACAGATACGCAGTATTTT. Its protein product is CASSLANTDTQYF.

This clonotype appeared many times. The chain is built from TRBV7-8 and TRBJ2-1, with 12 bases matching TRBD1. The CDR3 totals 15 residues. The V gene end was trimmed by 5 bases and the J gene end by 6 bases; junction bases not matched to a gene: 5. CDR1 and CDR2 from the germline V gene are SGHVS and FQNEAQ. As DNA, the CDR3 is TGTGCCAGCAGCCAGGGGGACAGGGGGCGCAATGAGCAGTTCTTC. This sequence encodes CASSQGDRGRNEQFF.

The chain combines TRBV6-2 or TRBV6-3 with TRBJ2-3; a possible D gene is TRBD1 (5 bases). CDR3 length: 15 residues. Germline V gene lookup returns CDR1 MNHEY and CDR2 SVGEGT. Trimming left V 8 bases short and J 6 bases short, with 21 bases between. The CDR3 region has the DNA TGTGCCAGCGGCCCAATAGGGGCTTCCAGCGATACGCAGTATTTT. The encoded protein is CASGPIGASSDTQYF.

This clonotype was observed a handful of times. The CDR3 sequence is CASSPGSAESSIEQYF. The CDR3 nucleotides are TGCGCCAGCAGCCCTGGTAGTGCAGAGTCTTCGATCGAGCAGTACTTC. V usage is TRBV5-1 and J usage is TRBJ2-7; D gene unclear. V was trimmed by 4 bases and J by 6 bases, leaving 23 bases between them. The CDR3 consists of 16 residues. CDR1 SGHRS and CDR2 YFSETQ come from the germline V gene.

This clonotype was observed a handful of times. The rearrangement links TRBV5-6 to TRBJ1-2, with TRBD1 as a possible D gene (5 bases). The germline V gene has CDR1 SGHDT and CDR2 YYEEEE. Trimming left V 1 base short and J 4 bases short, with 17 bases between. The CDR3 length is 16 residues. The CDR3 nucleotides read TGTGCCAGCAGCTTGTGGTGGCAGGGTGGGGCCTATGGCTACACCTTC. Amino acids: CASSLWWQGGAYGYTF.

This clonotype was seen repeatedly, ten times or more. This chain joins TRBV6-1 and TRBJ2-1, with D perhaps matching TRBD1 (5 bases). The germline V gene encodes CDR1 MNHNS and CDR2 SASEGT. This CDR3 has 13 residues. With 6 bases removed from V and 7 bases from J, the gap between germline ends came to 13 bases. CDR3 region: CASSYVGENEQFF. The CDR3 nucleotides are TGTGCCAGCAGCTATGTAGGGGAAAATGAGCAGTTCTTC.

The V gene is TRBV5-1, the J gene TRBJ2-7, with no clear D. The germline V gene has CDR1 SGHRS and CDR2 YFSETQ. Trimming took off 0 bases at V and 2 bases at J, with 9 bases between the two ends. This CDR3 spans 14 amino acids. The chain's CDR3 is CASSLASTPYEQYF. The CDR3 nucleotides read TGCGCCAGCAGCTTGGCCTCGACCCCCTACGAGCAGTACTTC. The entire variable domain, with the rest obtained from reference TRBV5-1 and TRBJ2-7, is as follows: KAGVTQTPRYLIKTRGQQVTLSCSPISGHRSVSWYQQTPGQGLQFLFEYFSETQRNKGNFPGRFSGRQFSNSRSEMNVSTLELGDSALYLCASSLASTPYEQYFGPGTRLTVT.

This clonotype was counted only a few times. V gene TRBV7-2 combines with J gene TRBJ2-1; unclear D gene. V was pared by 4 bases and J by 9 bases, with 13 bases between. CDR1 is SGHTA and CDR2 is FQGNSA in the germline V gene. CDR3 size: 13 residues. Written as DNA, the CDR3 is TGTGCCAGCAGCTCCCGTGAGGTTGTTGAGCAGTTCTTC. Protein product: CASSSREVVEQFF.